This T cell receptor beta chain was retrieved from a study of cytomegalovirus exposure and HLA in healthy donors listed by TCRdb under 2017. About the full investigation: An earlier analysis of some 550 of the donors reported about 250 Gb of sequence data and 120 million or so unique TCR beta sequences from about 179 million T cells. Roughly 300 gigabases of sequencing data and around 80 million unique TCR sequences made up an early release that covered 500 to 700 HLA-typed donors. Among the roughly 380 genotyped donors, approximately 76% belonged to the genetic ancestry cluster associated with self-reported Caucasian donors. The study aimed to test whether signatures of past pathogen exposure could be identified by cataloging public T cell receptors. The T cell repertoires of under 700 subjects were profiled by immunosequencing and related to cytomegalovirus serostatus. Along with the roughly 670-subject first cohort, a separate validation cohort of over a hundred different subjects was used. To predict cytomegalovirus infection status, the study combined high-throughput TCR immunosequencing, statistical association of individual TCRs with disease status, and machine learning. To study patterns of TCR occurrence, a later analysis re-analyzed previously published TCR beta repertoires from around 700 donors and added high-resolution HLA genotyping. Rather than using new phenotypic data, the later analysis identified candidate immune exposures from TCR beta sequences and from how often those sequences occurred across donors. To decide whether each TCR beta V gene segment behaved as functional or pseudogenic, an earlier analysis of several hundred of the donors relied on high-throughput TCR beta sequencing. Donor age, sex, ethnicity and CMV serostatus were collected together with the repertoire data. In a later genetic analysis, genome-wide SNP genotypes for about three fifths of the 666 donors were used, and that subset was treated as a discovery cohort. Every repertoire in the discovery cohort had been generated on one and the same sequencing platform. HLA typing included class I and class II loci at four-digit resolution. The number of typed donors differed by locus: about 629-630 for A, B, C, DRB1 and DQB1; roughly 510 for DQA1; roughly 600 for DPA1; and about 450 for DPB1. Because of strong linkage in the cohort, four to six DR-DQ haplotypes were treated as single units for association and clustering. Across approximately 400 genotyped donors of the cohort, an average of approximately 220,000 unique TCR beta nucleotide sequences per donor were sequenced, and roughly 18% of those sequences were non-productive. Here is what the overall study found, with its caveats: This cohort had only TCR beta chains sequenced, and the lack of alpha or paired-chain data limited which features could be detected. In a later analysis, the rate of TCR association differed among HLA loci, with DRB1 alleles having the most associated TCRs and HLA-C alleles having the fewest. In a later analysis, about 17,000 TCR beta sequences were associated with specific HLA alleles at a false discovery rate of 0.05. Cytomegalovirus status was reported to be diagnosed by the classifier with high specificity and sensitivity in both the original and validation cohorts. Presence/absence analyses assumed roughly uniform sequencing depth across donors, an assumption that may not hold. Most CMV-associated TCR beta chains appeared to be HLA-restricted in a later analysis, and the HLA associations seemed to be driven largely by CMV exposure. A cluster of highly shared sequence variants was judged likely to be a technical artifact of the sequencing pipeline. In a later genetic analysis, fewer N-insertions in productive TCRs were reported among donors in an Asian-associated ancestry cluster than the 666-donor mean. When HLA alleles, especially DR and DQ, strongly co-occurred, TCR associations were difficult to assign to individual alleles. A further reported finding was that TCR beta sequences accurately predicted the HLA-A and HLA-B alleles for most subjects in the first cohort. In a later analysis, HLA-associated TCR beta chains were found to be more clonally expanded and to have lower generation probabilities than equally common non-associated chains. In the study, some 160 TCR beta chains were listed as associated with cytomegalovirus. Because counts were too low, approximately 18 rarely observed V segments, including chromosome 9 orphons, were excluded from the earlier analysis of roughly 580 of the donors. CMV serostatus was the only immune exposure information available for the cohort. Some IMGT-functional V segments, including TRBV6-2 and TRBV6-3, could not be told apart with the 87-base-pair reads, so those segments were excluded. According to a later analysis, parvovirus B19, influenza, CMV and Epstein-Barr virus appeared linked to several top co-occurrence clusters. Correlated functional status among segregating V segments might reflect linkage disequilibrium, but an unknown experimental factor could not be ruled out. It was suggested by the authors that the approach could potentially be generalized to other disease states and immunological phenotypes. While some public TCRs were present in many individuals, most TCR sequences turned up only very rarely across donors. Because HLA typing was unavailable for some donors at each locus, only the typed subset was used in association tests. In a later genetic analysis, a missense DCLRE1C variant was associated with V-gene and J-gene trimming of TCR beta chains, and the association was replicated in an independent cohort. In an earlier analysis of 587 of the donors, most TCR beta V segments were observed in productive rearrangements about 90% or about 30% of the time, broadly matching IMGT annotations. A few of the identified cytomegalovirus-associated TCR beta chains were confirmed in vitro to be specific for cytomegalovirus antigens.

For this clone: Its antigen is still unknown. Nothing much larger sits one base from this clone, and base qualities are not available.

The CDR3, cysteine through phenylalanine, is 16 amino acids long. Only the CDR3 DNA is retained, 48 bases long and in frame from the first base. V is pruned by 1 base and J by 4 bases, leaving 5 bases of the junction without a gene match. Reading the germline V gene gives CDR1 SGHNT and CDR2 YENEEA. The cohort was made up of around 720 healthy bone marrow donors. At the time of sampling, every cohort member was nominally healthy, though immune exposures that went unrecorded were likely present. The donor tested CMV seropositive and was one of the 289 seropositive cohort members. Every donor gave a peripheral blood sample, and the peripheral blood mononuclear cells from that sample were used for TCR beta sequencing. Genomic DNA extraction from the blood cell samples was performed with the Qiagen DNeasy Blood Extraction Kit. Library generation was performed with the immunoSEQ multiplex PCR assay. The multiplex PCR relied on a mix of 60 forward primers for TCR Vbeta segments and 13 reverse primers for TCR Jbeta segments. Amplification of the CDR3 region of rearranged TCR beta genes was performed with a multiplex PCR assay on genomic DNA. The Illumina HiSeq System was used to sequence the amplified TCR beta libraries as 87-base-pair reads. In the authors' own workflow: A later analysis counted approximately 84 million unique TCR beta chains across the 650 to 700 repertoires, and about 10 million of these chains were shared by at least two donors. To remove PCR and sequencing errors, raw reads were error-corrected and collapsed into unique sequences using a nearest-neighbor algorithm that merged closely related sequences. V, D and J gene segments were assigned by aligning CDR3 sequences to IMGT reference sequences. For a sequence to be retained, a match of at least six nucleotides was required to both a V gene segment and a J gene segment. Rearrangements were called productive when the CDR3 lacked stop codons and stayed in frame with V and J; all others were non-productive. CDR3 was defined by IMGT convention, running from the second conserved V-encoded cysteine to the conserved J-encoded phenylalanine. In an earlier analysis of more than 550 of the donors, sequences lacking an unambiguous match to a single V gene segment were excluded. In an earlier analysis of around 600 of the donors, V segments were called functional above 56.7% productive rearrangements and were called segregating when the between-donor standard deviation exceeded 5%. A statistical classification framework was developed to diagnose cytomegalovirus status using the catalog of TCR beta chain sequences. A later analysis assigned V and J genes by comparing TCR nucleotide sequences with IMGT/GENE-DB human TR gene sequences. A later analysis assigned CDR3 sequences and most-parsimonious VDJ recombination scenarios with the TCRdist pipeline. In a later analysis, each TCR beta chain was defined by its CDR3 amino acid sequence together with its V-gene family, and reads without a unique V-gene family were excluded. To address suspected cross-contamination and a sequencing artifact, a later analysis removed 450 to 700 highly shared, low-generation-probability nucleotide sequences. For each public chain, a later analysis derived a clonal expansion index from normalized ranks of inferred template counts within each repertoire. In a later analysis, generation probabilities were computed using a VDJ recombination model fitted to out-of-frame rearrangements, and the results were checked against IGoR. In a later analysis, TCR-TCR, TCR-HLA and TCR-CMV co-occurrence was scored with hypergeometric tests, and a repertoire-size bias correction was applied to TCR pairs. False discovery rates were estimated in a later analysis by permuting HLA or CMV assignments 20 times. A later analysis grouped co-occurring TCRs with DBSCAN, adding TCRdist sequence similarity when clustering within HLA-allele-positive subsets. Co-occurrence clustering excluded repertoires with fewer than 30,000 or more than 120,000 public chains, plus five with anomalous nucleotide sharing. TCRdb provides this immuneACCESS table in a form limited to in-frame rearrangements. Some clones are lacking; in checked studies, under half of them reflect an unresolved V gene, and why the rest are absent is not known. That table furnishes V, J and clone size, whereas the DNA furnished D and trimming. In all, the sample holds roughly 110,000 clones, and about three quarters of those were seen once. The top ten clones comprise roughly 6% of the sample.

The sequenced sample consisted of PBMCs. Recombination linked TRBV11-3 to TRBJ2-1, with TRBD2 matching 9 junction bases. This clonotype was obtained from a woman between 50 and 59 years old in good health and CMV-seropositive. The DNA is TGTGCCAGCAGCTTAGCTCTGGCGGGGGGGTACAATGAGCAGTTCTTC. Its coded protein is CASSLALAGGYNEQFF.